This TCR beta chain appears in the sequencing data of a study of blood T cell repertoires in COVID-19. Across the whole study: Italy, Spain and the United States were the sources of the convalescent and acute COVID-19 samples. T cells, B-cell-depleted T cells, or PBMCs provided the cDNA or gDNA that served as material.

As processed by the authors: How many nucleated cells were present was estimated from reference gene primer amplification. Generated by immunoSEQ multiplex PCR, the TCRdb table keeps only in-frame clones and is missing some. That table supplies the V and J calls and clone size; D and trimming were determined from the DNA. The table records under 150,000 clones, around 83% of them present only once. Seattle patients were enrolled while actively infected and followed longitudinally. V was clipped by 0 bases and J by 5 bases, with 11 bases between them. The CDR3 runs to 15 residues. The germline gives CDR1 SGHTS, CDR2 YDEGEE.

The sequenced sample consisted of peripheral blood. The chain employs TRBV5-8 and TRBJ1-4; possibly TRBD1 for D (6 bases). The clonotype originates from an older woman with COVID-19, enrolled during active disease. The CDR3 spells CASSLVGQMNEKLFF. In DNA, the CDR3 is TGTGCCAGCAGCTTGGTTGGACAGATGAATGAAAAACTGTTTTTT. The variable domain in full, with the rest retrieved from reference TRBV5-8 and TRBJ1-4, is EAGVTQSPTHLIKTRGQQATLRCSPISGHTSVYWYQQALGLGLQFLLWYDEGEERNRGNFPPRFSGRQFPNYSSELNVNALELEDSALYLCASSLVGQMNEKLFFGSGTQLSVL.